The 28 T cell receptor beta chains below come from one sample, sequenced in a study of T cell responses to AZD1222 COVID-19 vaccine. Using immunoSEQ multiplex PCR, the repertoire was profiled, and TCRdb retains in-frame clones only, with some absent. The repertoire has about 86,000 clones, 70% to 90% of them found once; the top ten carry around 5.8%. This specimen was peripheral blood, taken on day 0 of AZD1222 vaccination. The source is an adult in good health.

The chain employs TRBV2 and TRBJ2-3, with D unclear. This CDR3 is built from 14 residues. Trimming removed 4 bases from V and 2 bases from J, with 10 bases in between. Germline-derived CDR1 and CDR2 are SNHLY and FYNNEI. CDR3 sequence (DNA): TGTGCCAGCAGTGCTGGCCTTCCCACAGATACGCAGTATTTT. Translated, it gives CASSAGLPTDTQYF.

V usage is TRBV5-5 and J usage is TRBJ2-5; 8 bases map to TRBD1. The J segment lost 5 bases and the V segment lost 2 bases, leaving 8 bases of the junction unmatched. This CDR3 contains 15 residues. In germline, CDR1 is SGHKS, CDR2 YYEKEE (reference sequence). This CDR3 reads CASSFEDRAWETQYF. The DNA of the CDR3 is TGTGCCAGCAGCTTCGAGGACAGGGCATGGGAGACCCAGTACTTC.

V usage is TRBV5-1 and J usage is TRBJ2-5; D is perhaps TRBD1 or TRBD2 (6 bases each). The CDR3 is 15 residues long. Trimming took 0 bases from V and 2 from J, leaving 11 bases between them. Germline CDR1 SGHRS, CDR2 YFSETQ. In DNA, the CDR3 is TGCGCCAGCAGCTTGGAAGGGGGGAAACAAGAGACCCAGTACTTC. It translates to CASSLEGGKQETQYF.

The rearrangement uses TRBV6-2 or TRBV6-3 and TRBJ2-2; D is perhaps TRBD1 (5 bases). Trimming cost V 2 bases and J 2 bases, with 6 bases left between them. Germline CDR1 MNHEY, CDR2 SVGEGT. The CDR3 has 14 amino acids. Written as DNA, the CDR3 is TGTGCCAGCAGTTACAGGACAAACACCGGGGAGCTGTTTTTT. It is translated as CASSYRTNTGELFF.

This chain uses TRBV7-9 with TRBJ1-2; TRBD1 aligns across 8 bases. The CDR3 loop spans 16 amino acids. Germline V gene sequence: CDR1 SEHNR, CDR2 FQNEAQ (reference sequence). V lost 4 bases to trimming and J lost 6 bases; unmatched junction nucleotides: 13. This CDR3 is CASSYGLLQGDNGYTF. As DNA, the CDR3 is TGTGCCAGCAGCTATGGATTACTACAGGGGGATAATGGCTACACCTTC.

This chain links TRBV7-9 with TRBJ2-2, with D tentatively TRBD2 (6 bases). V lost 2 bases and J 1 base, leaving 17 bases between the germline ends. Germline CDR1 is SEHNR and CDR2 is FQNEAQ (reference sequence). The CDR3 spans 18 residues. The CDR3 region has the DNA TGTGCCAGCAGCTTACCGGGGGTGAGCGTAAGGAACACCGGGGAGCTGTTTTTT. The encoded protein is CASSLPGVSVRNTGELFF.

The chain has TRBV7-9 and TRBJ2-3; TRBD2 matches at 15 bases. The CDR3 runs to 19 residues. Trimming at V came to 6 bases and at J to 2 bases, leaving 12 bases not matched to a gene. Per the germline V gene, CDR1 is SEHNR and CDR2 is FQNEAQ (reference sequence). CDR3 in DNA: TGTGCCAGCAGTCGGGGACTAGCGGGAGGCAACCTCTACACAGATACGCAGTATTTT. As protein: CASSRGLAGGNLYTDTQYF.

This sequence joins TRBV6-4 and TRBJ1-5, with D perhaps TRBD1 (6 bases). The germline gives CDR1 MRHNA, CDR2 SNTAGT. The CDR3 sequence is 16 residues long. V shed 3 bases and J shed 2 bases, with 14 bases lying between them. The CDR3 nucleotides read TGTGCCAGCAGTGATGGGGGGCCTGGGGGCAATCAGCCCCAGCATTTT. Translating it yields CASSDGGPGGNQPQHF.

This chain joins TRBV9 and TRBJ1-2, with D maybe TRBD1 (6 bases). Trimming left V 0 bases short and J 3 bases short, with 12 bases between. Germline CDR1 SGDLS, CDR2 YYNGEE. The CDR3 runs to 15 residues. CDR3 residues: CASSVAPGADYGYTF. Written as DNA, the CDR3 is TGTGCCAGCAGCGTAGCTCCGGGGGCTGACTATGGCTACACCTTC. The full variable domain, in which reference TRBV9 and TRBJ1-2 provide the parts outside the CDR3, is DSGVTQTPKHLITATGQRVTLRCSPRSGDLSVYWYQQSLDQGLQFLIQYYNGEERAKGNILERFSAQQFPDLHSELNLSSLELGDSALYFCASSVAPGADYGYTFGSGTRLTVV.

CDR3 amino acids: CASIAGVGEQYF. CDR3 in DNA: TGTGCCAGCATCGCGGGAGTGGGCGAGCAGTACTTC. This sequence joins TRBV28 and TRBJ2-7; 7 nucleotides line up with TRBD2. Unmatched junction bases numbered 6, after V lost 7 bases and J lost 6 bases. The germline V gene has CDR1 MDHEN and CDR2 SYDVKM. The CDR3 length is 12 residues.

This chain joins TRBV13 and TRBJ2-6, with unresolved D. Trimming removed 4 bases at V and 2 bases at J, with 15 bases between. This CDR3 is built from 17 residues. Germline V gene lookup returns CDR1 PRHDT and CDR2 FYEKMQ (reference sequence). CDR3 in DNA: TGTGCCAGCAGCTCTCGTTCTTGGGAACCTGGGGCCAACGTCCTGACTTTC. This sequence encodes CASSSRSWEPGANVLTF.

The chain is built from TRBV5-6 and TRBJ2-3; 9 nucleotides agree with TRBD2. The germline V gene has CDR1 SGHDT and CDR2 YYEEEE. J lost 5 bases, V lost 2 bases, and 9 bases had no gene match. CDR3 length: 16 amino acids. CDR3 in amino acids: CASSFGLAGYGDTQYF. DNA for the CDR3: TGTGCCAGCAGCTTCGGTCTAGCGGGATATGGAGATACGCAGTATTTT.

The chain recombines TRBV7-8 with TRBJ1-2; no firm D call. The germline CDR1 and CDR2 sequences are SGHVS and FQNEAQ. This CDR3 has 13 residues. The V gene lost 4 bases and the J gene lost 4 bases, with 10 bases spanning the gap. The DNA of the CDR3 is TGTGCCAGCAGCTCCCCACCTATCTATGGCTACACCTTC. It codes for CASSSPPIYGYTF.

This clone was seen only a few times. This chain connects TRBV9 to TRBJ2-3; D perhaps matches TRBD1 (6 bases). The CDR3 is 15 residues long. The V gene lost 1 base and the J gene lost 1 base, with 10 bases spanning the gap. Germline CDR1 is SGDLS and CDR2 is YYNGEE. Here the CDR3 DNA reads TGTGCCAGCAGCGTAACAGGGCTGGGCACAGATACGCAGTATTTT. Its translation is CASSVTGLGTDTQYF.

The genes are TRBV2 and TRBJ1-6, with TRBD1 identical over 8 bases. Germline-derived CDR1 and CDR2 are SNHLY and FYNNEI. The V and J ends lost 4 bases and 6 bases, in that order; junction bases with no gene match: 5. This CDR3 spans 15 amino acids. The CDR3 loop reads CASSAGGGGNSPLHF. CDR3 in DNA: TGTGCCAGCAGTGCAGGGGGCGGTGGTAATTCACCCCTCCACTTT. The whole variable domain, filled in from reference TRBV2 and TRBJ1-6, reads EPEVTQTPSHQVTQMGQEVILRCVPISNHLYFYWYRQILGQKVEFLVSFYNNEISEKSEIFDDQFSVERPDGSNFTLKIRSTKLEDSAMYFCASSAGGGGNSPLHFGNGTRLTVT.

V and J are TRBV29-1 and TRBJ2-7, with a possible D match to TRBD1 (7 bases). Looked up from germline, CDR1 is SQVTM and CDR2 is ANQGSEA. Trimming removed 4 bases at V and 4 bases at J, with 17 bases between. The CDR3 is 14 amino acids. DNA for the CDR3: TGCAGCGTTGTCCGACAGGGAGGAACGTACGAGCAGTACTTC. This encodes CSVVRQGGTYEQYF.

The rearrangement joins TRBV6-4 to TRBJ2-3, with 9 bases matching TRBD2. V shed 3 bases, J shed 7 bases, and the junction held 8 bases outside the gene matches. In germline, CDR1 is MRHNA, CDR2 SNTAGT. The CDR3 has 15 residues. The chain's CDR3 is CASSEVAGDRNTQYF. In nucleotides, the CDR3 is TGTGCCAGCAGTGAGGTAGCGGGAGATCGAAATACGCAGTATTTT.

The rearrangement uses TRBV29-1 and TRBJ2-1; 7 bases are a match to TRBD1. In germline, CDR1 is SQVTM, CDR2 ANQGSEA. The trim removed 0 bases at V and 4 bases at J, leaving 6 bases unmatched. CDR3 length: 15 residues. The CDR3, as DNA: TGCAGCGTTGAAGATCCGACAGGGATGTACAATGAGCAGTTCTTC. Its translation: CSVEDPTGMYNEQFF.

The chain couples TRBV9 to TRBJ1-1, with unresolved D. The CDR3 is made up of 13 amino acids. The V gene's germline CDR1 is SGDLS and CDR2 YYNGEE. The V end was cut by 3 bases, the J end by 7 bases, with 13 bases between. CDR3 residues: CASSENTRDEAFF. The CDR3 coding sequence is TGTGCCAGCAGCGAAAACACGAGGGATGAAGCTTTCTTT.

This chain links TRBV19 with TRBJ2-1, with unresolved D. This CDR3 is built from 11 residues. Between the trimmed V and J ends, which lost 9 bases and 1 base, there was a span of 4 bases. Germline V CDR1 and CDR2: LNHDA, SQIVND (reference sequence). The CDR3 nucleotides read TGTGCCAGCCAGTCCTACAATGAGCAGTTCTTC. Its translation is CASQSYNEQFF.

The chain carries TRBV7-8 and TRBJ2-3; TRBD2 matches 7 bases. Germline V lookup: CDR1 SGHVS, CDR2 FQNEAQ. The CDR3 is made up of 17 amino acids. V gave up 1 base and J gave up 5 bases; unmatched junction bases: 12. The CDR3 here is CASSLGVLLSGGDTQYF. The DNA for the CDR3 is TGTGCCAGCAGCTTAGGCGTACTTCTTTCGGGGGGAGATACGCAGTATTTT.

This clone was seen a handful of times. This rearrangement joins TRBV5-6 to TRBJ2-5, with 9 positions matching TRBD1. The CDR3 consists of 15 residues. Germline CDR1 SGHDT, CDR2 YYEEEE. V shed 0 bases, J shed 5 bases, and the junction held 5 bases outside the gene matches. The CDR3 DNA reads TGTGCCAGCAGCTTGGCGGGACAGGGACGGGAGACCCAGTACTTC. Translating gives CASSLAGQGRETQYF.

The chain employs TRBV6-5 and TRBJ2-7, with 13 bases lining up with TRBD2. Losses at the gene ends were 6 bases for V and 4 bases for J; bases not matched to a gene: 6. Germline V lookup: CDR1 MNHEY, CDR2 SVGAGI. This CDR3 has 15 residues. CDR3 loop: CASSDRTSGSYEQYF. CDR3 nucleotides: TGTGCCAGCAGCGATAGGACTAGCGGGAGTTACGAGCAGTACTTC.

The V and J genes are TRBV9 and TRBJ1-1; D uncertain. The length of the CDR3 is 13 residues. Per the germline V gene, CDR1 is SGDLS and CDR2 is YYNGEE. V lost 2 bases to trimming and J lost 5 bases, with 10 bases between them. The CDR3 coding sequence is TGTGCCAGCAGCGTCGGCGTGGGTACTGAAGCTTTCTTT. Its translation: CASSVGVGTEAFF.

The V and J genes are TRBV25-1 and TRBJ1-4; 9 bases line up with TRBD1. The V gene end was trimmed by 5 bases and the J gene end by 6 bases; junction bases not matched to a gene: 10. The V gene's germline CDR1 is MGHDK and CDR2 SYGVNS. The CDR3 consists of 16 residues. The chain's CDR3 is CASSPEQGALYEKLFF. The CDR3, as DNA: TGTGCCAGCAGTCCTGAACAGGGGGCTTTATATGAAAAACTGTTTTTT.

The chain couples TRBV6-1 to TRBJ2-2; D gene uncertain. The V and J ends lost 3 bases and 3 bases respectively, with 5 bases between them. CDR1 MNHNS and CDR2 SASEGT come from the germline V gene. The CDR3 sequence is 13 residues long. CDR3 protein: CASSDRDTGELFF. The DNA of the CDR3 is TGTGCCAGCAGTGATCGGGACACCGGGGAGCTGTTTTTT.

In DNA form, the CDR3 reads TGTGCCAGCAGACCACCGGGACTAGCGACCGGGGAGCTGTTTTTT. Translated, it gives CASRPPGLATGELFF. The chain uses TRBV6-6 and TRBJ2-2; TRBD2 agrees at 10 bases. This CDR3 has 15 residues. Germline V gene lookup returns CDR1 MNHNY and CDR2 SVGAGI (reference sequence). V trimming: 6 bases; J trimming: 5 bases; junction bases outside the gene matches: 6.

J is TRBJ2-5 and V is TRBV12-3 or TRBV12-4; D is possibly TRBD1 or TRBD2 (6 bases each). V lost 7 bases and J 4 bases, leaving 13 bases between the germline ends. The CDR3 has 13 residues. CDR3 amino acids: CASTKGGRETQYF. The CDR3 DNA is TGTGCCAGCACGAAGGGGGGCCGAGAGACCCAGTACTTC.